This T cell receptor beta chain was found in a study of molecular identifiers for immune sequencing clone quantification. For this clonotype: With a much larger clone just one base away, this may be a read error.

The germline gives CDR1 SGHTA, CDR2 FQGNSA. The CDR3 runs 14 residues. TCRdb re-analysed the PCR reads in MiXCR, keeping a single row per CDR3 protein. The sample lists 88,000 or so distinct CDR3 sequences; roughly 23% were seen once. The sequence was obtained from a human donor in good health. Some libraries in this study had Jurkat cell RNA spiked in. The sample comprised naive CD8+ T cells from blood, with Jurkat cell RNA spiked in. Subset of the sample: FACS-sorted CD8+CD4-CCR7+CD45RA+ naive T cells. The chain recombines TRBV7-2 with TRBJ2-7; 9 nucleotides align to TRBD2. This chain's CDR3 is CASSFGTSSYGQYF. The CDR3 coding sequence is TGTGCCAGCAGCTTTGGGACTAGCTCCTACGGGCAGTACTTC.